This T cell receptor (beta chain) originates from a study of PD-1 blockade in classical Hodgkin lymphoma. General study points: The study found that TCR diversity rose significantly by C4D1 in CD4+ but not CD8+ cells. A reduction in baseline TCR diversity was reportedly seen in newly diagnosed patients relative to healthy donors.

TCRdb's table, derived via immunoSEQ multiplex PCR, lists solely in-frame clones and lacks some. The table has about 47,000 clones, nearly 90% seen once; the top ten hold 14%. This clone was observed a few times. Its cognate antigen is unknown. As for time point: cycle 4 day 1 (C4D1), after 6 weeks of nivolumab. Each patient experienced a relapse that followed autologous stem cell transplantation, and brentuximab vedotin exposure varied. Best responses included complete response and partial response; otherwise, the best response was progressive disease. Sample: peripheral blood mononuclear cells (PBMCs), taken before the fourth cycle of nivolumab. The TCR comes from a human donor with classical Hodgkin lymphoma.

CDR3 sequence: CASSINRYTEAFF. The CDR3 DNA sequence: TGTGCCAGTAGTATAAACCGGTACACTGAAGCTTTCTTT. This chain uses TRBV19 with TRBJ1-1; D remains ambiguous. Germline CDR1 is LNHDA and CDR2 is SQIVND (reference sequence). The CDR3 is 13 residues long. The V end was cut by 2 bases, the J end by 3 bases, with 7 bases between.